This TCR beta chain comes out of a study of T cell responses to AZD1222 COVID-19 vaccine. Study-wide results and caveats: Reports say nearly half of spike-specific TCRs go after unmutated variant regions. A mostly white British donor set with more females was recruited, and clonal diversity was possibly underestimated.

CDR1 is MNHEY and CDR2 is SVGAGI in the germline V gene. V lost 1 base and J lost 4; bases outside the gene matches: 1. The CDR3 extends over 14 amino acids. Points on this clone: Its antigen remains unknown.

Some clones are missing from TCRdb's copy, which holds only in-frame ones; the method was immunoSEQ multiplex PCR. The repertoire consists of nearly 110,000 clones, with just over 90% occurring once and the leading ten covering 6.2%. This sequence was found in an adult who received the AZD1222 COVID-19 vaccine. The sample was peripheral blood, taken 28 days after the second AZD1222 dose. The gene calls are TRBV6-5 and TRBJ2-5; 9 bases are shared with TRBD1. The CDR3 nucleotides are TGTGCCAGCAGTTACTGGGGACAGGGAGAGACCCAGTACTTC. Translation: CASSYWGQGETQYF.